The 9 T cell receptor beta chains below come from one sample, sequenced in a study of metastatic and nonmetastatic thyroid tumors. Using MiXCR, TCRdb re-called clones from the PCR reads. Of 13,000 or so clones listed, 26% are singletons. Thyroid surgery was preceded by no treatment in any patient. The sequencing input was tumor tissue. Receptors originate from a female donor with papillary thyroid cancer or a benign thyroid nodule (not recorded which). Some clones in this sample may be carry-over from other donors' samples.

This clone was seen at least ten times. DNA of the CDR3: TGTGCCAGCAGCGTAGATCCGACGATGGAAGGCTACACCTTC. It specifies CASSVDPTMEGYTF. The chain combines TRBV9 with TRBJ1-2; D call uncertain. V lost 0 bases and J lost 8, with 14 bases in between. The CDR3 is made up of 14 amino acids. Germline assignment: CDR1 SGDLS and CDR2 YYNGEE.

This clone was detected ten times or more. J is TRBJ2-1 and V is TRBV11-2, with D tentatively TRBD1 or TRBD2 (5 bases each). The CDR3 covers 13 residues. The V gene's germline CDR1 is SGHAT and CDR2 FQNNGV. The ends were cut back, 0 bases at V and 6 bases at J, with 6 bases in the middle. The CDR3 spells CASSLDGGNEQFF. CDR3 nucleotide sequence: TGTGCCAGCAGCTTAGATGGGGGCAATGAGCAGTTCTTC. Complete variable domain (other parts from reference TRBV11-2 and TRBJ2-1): EAGVAQSPRYKIIEKRQSVAFWCNPISGHATLYWYQQILGQGPKLLIQFQNNGVVDDSQLPKDRFSAERLKGVDSTLKIQPAKLEDSAVYLCASSLDGGNEQFFGPGTRLTVL.

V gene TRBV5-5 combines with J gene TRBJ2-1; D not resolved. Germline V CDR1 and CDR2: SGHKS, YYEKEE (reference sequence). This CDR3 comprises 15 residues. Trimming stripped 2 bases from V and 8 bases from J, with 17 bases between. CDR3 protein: CASSFGGYVFYEQFF. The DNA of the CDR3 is TGTGCCAGCAGCTTTGGCGGATACGTCTTCTATGAGCAGTTCTTC.

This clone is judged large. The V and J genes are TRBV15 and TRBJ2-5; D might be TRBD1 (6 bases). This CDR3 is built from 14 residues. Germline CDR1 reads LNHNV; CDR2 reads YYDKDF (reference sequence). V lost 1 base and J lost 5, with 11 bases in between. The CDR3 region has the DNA TGTGCCACCAGCAGAGGAGGGGGTAAGGAGACCCAGTACTTC. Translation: CATSRGGGKETQYF.

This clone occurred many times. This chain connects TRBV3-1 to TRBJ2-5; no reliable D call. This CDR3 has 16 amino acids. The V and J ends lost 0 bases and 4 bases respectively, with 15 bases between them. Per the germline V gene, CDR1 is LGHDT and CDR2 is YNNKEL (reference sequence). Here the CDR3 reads CASSQEGRLQLETQYF. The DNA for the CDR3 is TGTGCCAGCAGCCAAGAAGGCCGGCTACAGCTAGAGACCCAGTACTTC.

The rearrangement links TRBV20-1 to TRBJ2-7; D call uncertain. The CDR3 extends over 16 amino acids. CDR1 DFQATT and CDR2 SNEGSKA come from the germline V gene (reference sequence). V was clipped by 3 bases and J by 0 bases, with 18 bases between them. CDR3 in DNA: TGCAGTGCTAGCGGTTCTCATCCGGCCCTCTCCTACGAGCAGTACTTC. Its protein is CSASGSHPALSYEQYF.

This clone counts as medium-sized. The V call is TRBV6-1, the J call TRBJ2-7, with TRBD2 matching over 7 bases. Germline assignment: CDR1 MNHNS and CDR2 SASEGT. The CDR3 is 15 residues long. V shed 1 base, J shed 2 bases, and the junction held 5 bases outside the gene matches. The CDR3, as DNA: TGTGCCAGCAGTGAAGGCGGGGGTCCTACCTACGAGCAGTACTTC. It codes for CASSEGGGPTYEQYF.

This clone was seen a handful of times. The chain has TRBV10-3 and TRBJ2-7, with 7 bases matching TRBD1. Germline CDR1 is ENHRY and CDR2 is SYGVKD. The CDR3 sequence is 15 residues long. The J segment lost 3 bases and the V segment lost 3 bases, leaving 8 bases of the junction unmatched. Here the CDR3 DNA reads TGTGCCATCAGTGACCCGGGACAGAAGCTCTACGAGCAGTACTTC. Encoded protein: CAISDPGQKLYEQYF.

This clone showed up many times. The CDR3 DNA sequence: TGCGCCAGCAGCCAAGATCTTCGGGACAGACCTAATTCACCCCTCCACTTT. Amino acids: CASSQDLRDRPNSPLHF. V is TRBV4-1 and J is TRBJ1-6; 7 bases are shared with TRBD1. The germline gives CDR1 MGHRA, CDR2 YSYEKL. The CDR3 extends over 17 amino acids. V gave up 0 bases and J gave up 6 bases; unmatched junction bases: 8.